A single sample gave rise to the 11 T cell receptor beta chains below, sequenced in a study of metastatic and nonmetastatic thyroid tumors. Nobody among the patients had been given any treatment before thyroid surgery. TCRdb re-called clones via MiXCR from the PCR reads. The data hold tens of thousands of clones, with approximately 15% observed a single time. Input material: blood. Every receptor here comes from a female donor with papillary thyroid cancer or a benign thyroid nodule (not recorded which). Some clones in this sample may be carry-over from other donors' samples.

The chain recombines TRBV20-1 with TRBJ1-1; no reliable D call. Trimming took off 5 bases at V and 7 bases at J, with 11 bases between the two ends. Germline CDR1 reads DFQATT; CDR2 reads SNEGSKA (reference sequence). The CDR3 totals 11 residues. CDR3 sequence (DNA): TGCAGTGCTCAGAAGGAAGGTGAAGCTTTCTTT. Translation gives CSAQKEGEAFF.

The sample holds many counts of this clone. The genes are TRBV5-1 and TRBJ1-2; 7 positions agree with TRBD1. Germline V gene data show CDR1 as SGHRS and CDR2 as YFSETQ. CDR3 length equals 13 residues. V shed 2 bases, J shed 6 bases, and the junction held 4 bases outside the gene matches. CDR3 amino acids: CASSFEGTDGYTF. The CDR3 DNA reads TGCGCCAGCAGCTTTGAGGGGACAGATGGCTACACCTTC.

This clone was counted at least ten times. CDR3 in amino acids: CASRRDSGETQYF. In DNA form, the CDR3 reads TGTGCCAGCAGGAGGGACAGCGGGGAGACCCAGTACTTC. This chain joins TRBV11-2 and TRBJ2-5; D may be TRBD1 (7 bases). Per germline, CDR1 SGHAT and CDR2 FQNNGV. The CDR3 consists of 13 residues. The ends were cut back, 6 bases at V and 5 bases at J, with 13 bases in the middle.

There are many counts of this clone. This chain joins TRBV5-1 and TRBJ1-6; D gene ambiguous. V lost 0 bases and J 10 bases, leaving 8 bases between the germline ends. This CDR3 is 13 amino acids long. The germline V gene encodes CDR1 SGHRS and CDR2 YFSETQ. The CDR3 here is CASSLVGRSPLHF. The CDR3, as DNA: TGCGCCAGCAGCTTGGTAGGGAGATCACCCCTCCACTTT.

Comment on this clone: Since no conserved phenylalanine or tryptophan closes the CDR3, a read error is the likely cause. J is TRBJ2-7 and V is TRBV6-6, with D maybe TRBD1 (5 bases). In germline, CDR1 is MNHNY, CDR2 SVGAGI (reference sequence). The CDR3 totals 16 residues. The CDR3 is CASIYSTGSNSYEQYL. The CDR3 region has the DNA TGTGCCAGCATTTACTCAACAGGTTCGAACTCCTACGAGCAGTACCTC.

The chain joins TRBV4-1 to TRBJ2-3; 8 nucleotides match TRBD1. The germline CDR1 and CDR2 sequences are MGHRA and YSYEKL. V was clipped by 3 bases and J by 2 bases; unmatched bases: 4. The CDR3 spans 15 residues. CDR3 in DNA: TGCGCCAGCAGCCAGATACAGGGGGACACAGATACGCAGTATTTT. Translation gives CASSQIQGDTDTQYF.

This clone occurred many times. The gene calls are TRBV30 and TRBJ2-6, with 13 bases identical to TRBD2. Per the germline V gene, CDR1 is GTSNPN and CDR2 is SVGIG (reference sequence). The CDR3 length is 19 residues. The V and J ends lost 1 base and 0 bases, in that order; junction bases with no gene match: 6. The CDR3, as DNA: TGTGCCTGGAGTGGACTAGCGGGAGGCCTTCCCTCTGGGGCCAACGTCCTGACTTTC. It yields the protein CAWSGLAGGLPSGANVLTF.

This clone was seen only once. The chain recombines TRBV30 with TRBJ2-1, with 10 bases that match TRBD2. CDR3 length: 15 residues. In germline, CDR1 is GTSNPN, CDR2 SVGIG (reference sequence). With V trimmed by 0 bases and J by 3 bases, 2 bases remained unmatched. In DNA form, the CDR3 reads TGTGCCTGGAGTGTTGGACTAGCGGACTACAATGAGCAGTTCTTC. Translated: CAWSVGLADYNEQFF.

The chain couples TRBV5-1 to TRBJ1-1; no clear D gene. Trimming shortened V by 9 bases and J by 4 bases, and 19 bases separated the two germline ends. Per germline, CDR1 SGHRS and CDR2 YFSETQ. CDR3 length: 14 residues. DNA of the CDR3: TGCGCCATCAGACCGGACGGGAGGATCACTGAAGCTTTCTTT. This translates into CAIRPDGRITEAFF.

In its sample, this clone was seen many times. The CDR3: CASRKSGSSPDTQYF. DNA for the CDR3: TGTGCCAGCAGGAAGAGCGGGAGCAGCCCAGATACGCAGTATTTT. The chain carries TRBV6-2 or TRBV6-3 and TRBJ2-3; TRBD2 aligns across 8 bases. CDR1 is MNHEY and CDR2 is SVGEGT in the germline V gene. V lost 6 bases and J lost 4; bases outside the gene matches: 9. The CDR3 runs to 15 residues.

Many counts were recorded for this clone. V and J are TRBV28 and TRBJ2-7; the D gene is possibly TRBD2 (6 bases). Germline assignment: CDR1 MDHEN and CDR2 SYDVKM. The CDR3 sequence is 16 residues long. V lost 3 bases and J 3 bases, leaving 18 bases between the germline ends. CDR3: CASSLPGGGLHYEQYF. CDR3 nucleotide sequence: TGTGCCAGCAGTTTGCCCGGTGGGGGACTGCACTACGAGCAGTACTTC. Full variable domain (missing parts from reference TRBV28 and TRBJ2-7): DVKVTQSSRYLVKRTGEKVFLECVQDMDHENMFWYRQDPGLGLRLIYFSYDVKMKEKGDIPEGYSVSREKKERFSLILESASTNQTSMYLCASSLPGGGLHYEQYFGPGTRLTVT.